What follows describes a single T cell receptor (beta chain). Its antigen is still unknown. The primer mix had 60 Vbeta and 13 Jbeta primers. TCRdb's table, derived via immunoSEQ multiplex PCR, lists solely in-frame clones and lacks some. Of some 190,000 clones in the sample, over 60% are singletons; the top ten hold roughly 1.5%. This entry belongs to a study of cytomegalovirus exposure and HLA in healthy donors. Whole-study context: Counted in an early data release were tens of millions of unique TCRs from HLA-typed donors.

V dropped 0 bases and J dropped 8 bases, with 19 bases sitting between them. The CDR3 runs to 16 residues. The germline CDR1 and CDR2 sequences are KGHSH and LQKENI. General study findings and limits: Researchers left out some V segments, among them TRBV6-2 and TRBV6-3, as indistinguishable.

This chain links TRBV18 with TRBJ1-2; D is unclear. This receptor was obtained from a man between 18 and 35 years old in good health and CMV-seronegative. Sequencing was performed on PBMCs. The CDR3 spells CASSPPGTVVSVGYTF. The CDR3 DNA reads as TGTGCCAGCTCACCACCCGGTACGGTGGTCTCGGTCGGCTACACCTTC.